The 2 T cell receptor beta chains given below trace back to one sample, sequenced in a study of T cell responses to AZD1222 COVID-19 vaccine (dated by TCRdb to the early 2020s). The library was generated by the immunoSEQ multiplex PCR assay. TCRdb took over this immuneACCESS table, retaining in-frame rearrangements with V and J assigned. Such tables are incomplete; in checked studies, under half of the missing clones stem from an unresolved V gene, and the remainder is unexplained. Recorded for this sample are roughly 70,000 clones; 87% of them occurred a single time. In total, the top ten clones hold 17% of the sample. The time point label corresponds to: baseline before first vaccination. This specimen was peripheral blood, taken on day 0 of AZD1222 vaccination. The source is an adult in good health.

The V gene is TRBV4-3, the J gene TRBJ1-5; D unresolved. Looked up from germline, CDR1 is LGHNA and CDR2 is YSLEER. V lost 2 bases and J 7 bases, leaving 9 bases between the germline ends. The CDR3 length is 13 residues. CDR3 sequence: CASSQTGDQPQHF. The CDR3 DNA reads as TGCGCCAGCAGCCAAACGGGAGACCAGCCCCAGCATTTT.

CDR3 nucleotides: TGTGCCAGTAGACCAAGGACTAGCTATACGCAGTATTTT. Translation: CASRPRTSYTQYF. This chain uses TRBV19 with TRBJ2-3, with TRBD2 matching 8 bases. This CDR3 is 13 amino acids long. V dropped 6 bases and J dropped 7; count of bases not matched to a gene: 6. Germline assignment: CDR1 LNHDA and CDR2 SQIVND (reference sequence).